The rows below give T cell receptor beta chains drawn from one sample of a study of T cell repertoires in cytomegalovirus infection. MiXCR was run by TCRdb on the reads, yielding one entry per CDR3 protein. The table has tens of thousands of distinct CDR3 sequences, more than 20% seen once. Their antigen targets remain unknown. The specimen was CD8+ T cells from cultured PBMCs, collected from culture after CMV antigen stimulation. All receptors come from a human donor in good health (CMV status not recorded). Some clones in this sample may be carry-over from other donors' samples. Both conserved end residues are part of each CDR3. A D gene is named only where the DNA matches it firmly. Not every row has a clone size; where given, it reads once, few, many or a size class.

>TRBJ1-6|TRBV12-3/TRBV12-4|NA|NA
TGTGCCAGCAAAACGGGGAGGTTTAATTCACCCCTCCACTTT
CASKTGRFNSPLHF
>TRBJ2-7|TRBV7-6|NA|TRBD1
TGTGCCAGCAGCTTACCGACAGGGGGTTTCCACGAGCAGTACTTC
CASSLPTGGFHEQYF
>TRBJ1-2|TRBV12-5|NA|NA
TGTGCTAGTGGCGATACAGCCCCCCAGGGCTACACCTTC
CASGDTAPQGYTF
>TRBJ2-7|TRBV20-1|NA|TRBD2
TGCAGTGCTCTTCCCCTAGCGGGAGTGAGCTCCTACGAGCAGTACTTC
CSALPLAGVSSYEQYF
>TRBJ2-3|TRBV23-1|few|TRBD2
TGCGCCAGCAGTCAATCTGGCGGGAGGTCAGATACGCAGTATTTT
CASSQSGGRSDTQYF
>TRBJ2-7|TRBV5-1|few|NA
TGCGCCAGCAGCTTGAGCGGATCCTCATCCTACGAGCAGTACTTC
CASSLSGSSSYEQYF
>TRBJ2-1|TRBV20-1|NA|NA
TGCAGTGCTAGAGATCCTCACCCCAGAAGAGACAATGAGCAGTTCTTC
CSARDPHPRRDNEQFF
>TRBJ2-7|TRBV27|few|TRBD2
TGTGCCAGCAGTCCGGGACTAGCGGAGACCGTCTACGAGCAGTACTTC
CASSPGLAETVYEQYF
>TRBJ1-3|TRBV5-6|NA|NA
TGTGCCAGCAGCCTCGGGGTACTAGGAAACACCATATATTTT
CASSLGVLGNTIYF
>TRBJ1-4|TRBV18|few|NA
TGTGCCAGCTCACGGGACAATGAAAAACTGTTTTTT
CASSRDNEKLFF
>TRBJ1-4|TRBV7-6|NA|NA
TGTGCCAGCAGCTGGGAACAGGGATTTGCTAATGAAAAACTGTTTTTT
CASSWEQGFANEKLFF
>TRBJ2-7|TRBV19|many|TRBD2
TGTGCCAGTAAGACTAGCGGGACTTCAACCTACGAGCAGTACTTC
CASKTSGTSTYEQYF
>TRBJ2-1|TRBV5-1|many|NA
TGCGCCAGCAGCTCGGACAGCTACAATGAGCAGTTCTTC
CASSSDSYNEQFF
>TRBJ2-1|TRBV30|NA|TRBD1
TGTGCCTGGAGTGCTGGGACAGGGGGATGGAATGAGCAGTTCTTC
CAWSAGTGGWNEQFF
>TRBJ2-5|TRBV28|few|NA
TGTGCCAGCAGTTTAACGCCCTCAGGGACCCAGTACTTC
CASSLTPSGTQYF
>TRBJ2-2|TRBV6-5|few|TRBD2
TGTGCCAGCAGTCCTAGCGGAACCGGGGAGCTGTTTTTT
CASSPSGTGELFF
>TRBJ1-1|TRBV27|NA|TRBD1
TGTGCCAGCAGGACAGGGGGCACTGAAGCTTTCTTT
CASRTGGTEAFF
>TRBJ1-5|TRBV20-1|few|NA
TGCAGTGCTAGAGATACCATGGACAGACATCAGCCCCAGCATTTT
CSARDTMDRHQPQHF
>TRBJ2-1|TRBV12-3/TRBV12-4|NA|NA
TGTGCCAGCAGTTTTAGCGCTGGAAGCTCCTACAATGAGCAGTTCTTC
CASSFSAGSSYNEQFF
>TRBJ2-3|TRBV25-1|few|TRBD2
TGTGCCAGCAGTGAACTAGCGGGAGGTGGGGCAGATACGCAGTATTTT
CASSELAGGGADTQYF
>TRBJ1-1|TRBV27|NA|NA
TGTGCCAGCAGCCGGGGATCTCATGAAGCTTTCTTT
CASSRGSHEAFF
>TRBJ1-1|TRBV28|NA|TRBD1
TGTGCCAGCAGTTCTCACCCCGGGACAGGGGGTACAGAAGCTTTCTTT
CASSSHPGTGGTEAFF